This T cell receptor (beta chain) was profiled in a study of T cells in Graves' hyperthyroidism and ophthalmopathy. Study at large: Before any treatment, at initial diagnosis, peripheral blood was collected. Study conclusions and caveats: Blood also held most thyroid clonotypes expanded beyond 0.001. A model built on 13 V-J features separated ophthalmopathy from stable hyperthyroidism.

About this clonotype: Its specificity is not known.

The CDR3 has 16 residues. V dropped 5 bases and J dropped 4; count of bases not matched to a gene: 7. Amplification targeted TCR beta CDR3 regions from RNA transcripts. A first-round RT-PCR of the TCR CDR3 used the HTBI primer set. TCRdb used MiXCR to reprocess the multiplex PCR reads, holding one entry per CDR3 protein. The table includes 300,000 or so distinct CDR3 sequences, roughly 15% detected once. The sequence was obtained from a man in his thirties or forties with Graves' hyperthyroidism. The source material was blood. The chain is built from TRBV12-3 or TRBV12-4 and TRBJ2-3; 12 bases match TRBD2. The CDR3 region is CASSTGLAGSADTQYF. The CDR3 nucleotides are TGTGCCAGCAGTACCGGACTAGCGGGATCCGCAGATACGCAGTATTTT.